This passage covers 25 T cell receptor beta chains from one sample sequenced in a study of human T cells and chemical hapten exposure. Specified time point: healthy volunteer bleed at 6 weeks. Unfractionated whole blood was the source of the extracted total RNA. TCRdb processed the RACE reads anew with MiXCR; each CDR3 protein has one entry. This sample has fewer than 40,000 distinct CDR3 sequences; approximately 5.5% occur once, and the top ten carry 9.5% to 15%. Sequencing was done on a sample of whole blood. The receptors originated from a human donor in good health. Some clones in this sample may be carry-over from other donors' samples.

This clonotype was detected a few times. CDR3: CASSLERDEQYF. In DNA, the CDR3 is TGTGCCAGCAGTCTTGAGCGGGACGAGCAGTACTTC. The J gene is TRBJ2-7, the V gene TRBV12-3 or TRBV12-4, with a possible D match to TRBD2 (6 bases). Trimming left V 5 bases short and J 5 bases short, with 10 bases between. This CDR3 has 12 amino acids.

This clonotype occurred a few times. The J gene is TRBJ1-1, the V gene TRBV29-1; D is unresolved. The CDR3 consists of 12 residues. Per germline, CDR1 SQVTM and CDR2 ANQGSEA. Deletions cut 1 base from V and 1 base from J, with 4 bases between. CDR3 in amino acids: CSVEGKNTEAFF. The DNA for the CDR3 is TGCAGCGTTGAAGGAAAGAACACTGAAGCTTTCTTT.

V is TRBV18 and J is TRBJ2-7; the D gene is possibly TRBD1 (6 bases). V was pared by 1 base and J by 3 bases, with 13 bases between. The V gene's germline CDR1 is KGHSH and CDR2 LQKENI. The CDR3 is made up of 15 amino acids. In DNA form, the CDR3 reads TGTGCCAGCTCACCACGCGCTGGGGGCAACTACGAGCAGTACTTC. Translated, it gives CASSPRAGGNYEQYF.

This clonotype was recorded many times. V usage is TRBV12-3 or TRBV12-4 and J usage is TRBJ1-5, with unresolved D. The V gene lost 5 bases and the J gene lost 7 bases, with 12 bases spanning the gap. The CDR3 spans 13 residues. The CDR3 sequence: CASSRIRPQPQHF. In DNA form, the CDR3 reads TGTGCCAGCAGTCGGATTAGGCCCCAGCCCCAGCATTTT.

The CDR3 here is CASSPRQDNEAFF. CDR3 sequence (DNA): TGCGCCAGCAGCCCACGACAGGACAACGAAGCTTTCTTT. The rearrangement uses TRBV5-1 and TRBJ1-1; D possibly corresponds to TRBD1 (6 bases). CDR1 SGHRS and CDR2 YFSETQ come from the germline V gene. Trimming shortened V by 4 bases and J by 8 bases, and 15 bases separated the two germline ends. This CDR3 spans 13 amino acids. Full variable domain (outside the CDR3, taken from reference TRBV5-1 and TRBJ1-1): KAGVTQTPRYLIKTRGQQVTLSCSPISGHRSVSWYQQTPGQGLQFLFEYFSETQRNKGNFPGRFSGRQFSNSRSEMNVSTLELGDSALYLCASSPRQDNEAFFGQGTRLTVV.

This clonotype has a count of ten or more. CDR3 DNA sequence: TGTGCCAGCGACGTGGACAGGAACACCGGGGAGCTGTTTTTT. Protein product: CASDVDRNTGELFF. The rearrangement links TRBV2 to TRBJ2-2; the D gene is possibly TRBD1 (6 bases). The CDR3 is 14 residues long. Trimming took 8 bases from V and 1 from J, leaving 11 bases between them. Germline CDR1 reads SNHLY; CDR2 reads FYNNEI.

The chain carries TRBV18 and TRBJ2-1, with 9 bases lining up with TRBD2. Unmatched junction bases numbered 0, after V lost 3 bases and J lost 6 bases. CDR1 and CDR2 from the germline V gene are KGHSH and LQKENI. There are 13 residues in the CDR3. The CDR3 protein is CASSPGLANEQFF. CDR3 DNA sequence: TGTGCCAGCTCACCGGGACTAGCCAATGAGCAGTTCTTC. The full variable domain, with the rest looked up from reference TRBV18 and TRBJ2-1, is NAGVMQNPRHLVRRRGQEARLRCSPMKGHSHVYWYRQLPEEGLKFMVYLQKENIIDESGMPKERFSAEFPKEGPSILRIQQVVRGDSAAYFCASSPGLANEQFFGPGTRLTVL.

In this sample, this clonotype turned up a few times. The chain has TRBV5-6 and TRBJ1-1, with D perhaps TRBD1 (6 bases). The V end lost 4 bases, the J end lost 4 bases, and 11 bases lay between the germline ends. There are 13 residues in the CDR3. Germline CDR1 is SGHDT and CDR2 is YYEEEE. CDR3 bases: TGTGCCAGCAGCCGGTGGGGGGCCACTGAAGCTTTCTTT. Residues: CASSRWGATEAFF.

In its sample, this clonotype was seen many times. The CDR3 region is CSAQGAGNQPQHF. The CDR3 DNA is TGCAGTGCTCAGGGGGCAGGCAATCAGCCCCAGCATTTT. The V call is TRBV20-1, the J call TRBJ1-5; 8 nucleotides match TRBD1. The CDR3 consists of 13 residues. V lost 5 bases, J lost 2 bases, and 2 bases stayed unmatched. CDR1 is DFQATT and CDR2 is SNEGSKA in the germline V gene (reference sequence).

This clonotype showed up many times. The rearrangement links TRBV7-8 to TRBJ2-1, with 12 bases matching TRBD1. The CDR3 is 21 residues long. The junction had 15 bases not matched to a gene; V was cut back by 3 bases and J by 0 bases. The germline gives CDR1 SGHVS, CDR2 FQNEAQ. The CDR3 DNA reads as TGTGCCAGCAGCTTCCCCCCGGTCGGGGACAGGGGGCGACGCTCCTACAATGAGCAGTTCTTC. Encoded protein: CASSFPPVGDRGRRSYNEQFF.

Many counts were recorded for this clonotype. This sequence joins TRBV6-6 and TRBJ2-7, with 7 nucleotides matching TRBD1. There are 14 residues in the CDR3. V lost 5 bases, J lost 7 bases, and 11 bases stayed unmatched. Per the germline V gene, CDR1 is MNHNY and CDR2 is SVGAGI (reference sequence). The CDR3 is CASSRDRPRGEQYF. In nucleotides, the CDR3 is TGTGCCAGCAGTAGGGACAGACCACGGGGAGAGCAGTACTTC.

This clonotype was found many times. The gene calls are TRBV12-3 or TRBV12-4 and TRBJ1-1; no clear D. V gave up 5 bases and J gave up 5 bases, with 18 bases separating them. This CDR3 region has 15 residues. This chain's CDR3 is CASSPHGSFKTEAFF. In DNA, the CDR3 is TGTGCCAGCAGTCCGCATGGCAGCTTTAAGACTGAAGCTTTCTTT.

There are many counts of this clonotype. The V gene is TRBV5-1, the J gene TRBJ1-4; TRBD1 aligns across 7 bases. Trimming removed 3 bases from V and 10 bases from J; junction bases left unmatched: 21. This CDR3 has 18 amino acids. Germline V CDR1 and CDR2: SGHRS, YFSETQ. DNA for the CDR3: TGCGCCAGCAGCTCCCGAACTCTCCTGACAGGGAGCGAGGGAAAACTGTTTTTT. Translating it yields CASSSRTLLTGSEGKLFF.

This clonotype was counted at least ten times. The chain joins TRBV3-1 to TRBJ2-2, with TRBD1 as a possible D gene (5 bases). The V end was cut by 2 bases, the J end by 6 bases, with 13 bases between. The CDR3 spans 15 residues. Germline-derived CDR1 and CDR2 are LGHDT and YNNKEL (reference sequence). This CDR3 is CASSQPRVEAGELFF. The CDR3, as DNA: TGTGCCAGCAGCCAACCCAGGGTAGAAGCCGGGGAGCTGTTTTTT.

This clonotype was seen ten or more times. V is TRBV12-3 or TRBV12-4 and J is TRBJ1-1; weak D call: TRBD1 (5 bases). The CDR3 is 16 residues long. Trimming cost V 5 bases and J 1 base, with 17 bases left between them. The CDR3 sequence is CASSPQVGAKNTEAFF. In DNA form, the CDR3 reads TGTGCCAGCAGTCCCCAGGTAGGGGCTAAGAACACTGAAGCTTTCTTT.

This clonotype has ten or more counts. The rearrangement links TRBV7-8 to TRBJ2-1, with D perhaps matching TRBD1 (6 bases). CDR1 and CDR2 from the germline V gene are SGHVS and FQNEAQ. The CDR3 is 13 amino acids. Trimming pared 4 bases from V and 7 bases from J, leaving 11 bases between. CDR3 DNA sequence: TGTGCCAGCAGCTCCGGACAGCTTAATGAGCAGTTCTTC. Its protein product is CASSSGQLNEQFF.

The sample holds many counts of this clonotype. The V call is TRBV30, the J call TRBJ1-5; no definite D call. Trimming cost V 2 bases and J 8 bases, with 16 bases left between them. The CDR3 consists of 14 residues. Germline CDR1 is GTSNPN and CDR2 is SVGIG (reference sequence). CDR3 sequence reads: CAWSLDSVRKPQHF. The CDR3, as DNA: TGTGCCTGGAGTCTTGACTCCGTGAGGAAGCCCCAGCATTTT.

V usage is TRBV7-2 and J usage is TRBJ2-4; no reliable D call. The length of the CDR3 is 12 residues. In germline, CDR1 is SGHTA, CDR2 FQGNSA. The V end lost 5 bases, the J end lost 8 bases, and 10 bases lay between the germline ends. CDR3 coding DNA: TGTGCCAGCAGCCTCCGTCGGGACATTCAGTACTTC. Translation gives CASSLRRDIQYF.

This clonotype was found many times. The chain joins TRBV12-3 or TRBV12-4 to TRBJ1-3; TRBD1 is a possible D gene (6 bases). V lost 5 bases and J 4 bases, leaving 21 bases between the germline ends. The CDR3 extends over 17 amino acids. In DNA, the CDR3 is TGTGCCAGCAGTCTCCCTCAGGGGATCTCCTCGGGAAACACCATATATTTT. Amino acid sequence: CASSLPQGISSGNTIYF.

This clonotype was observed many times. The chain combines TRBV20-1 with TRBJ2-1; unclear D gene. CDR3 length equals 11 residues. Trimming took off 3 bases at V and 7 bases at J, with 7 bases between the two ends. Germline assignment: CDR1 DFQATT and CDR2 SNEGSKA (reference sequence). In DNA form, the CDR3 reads TGCAGTGCTAGTCGGTATAATGAGCAGTTCTTC. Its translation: CSASRYNEQFF.

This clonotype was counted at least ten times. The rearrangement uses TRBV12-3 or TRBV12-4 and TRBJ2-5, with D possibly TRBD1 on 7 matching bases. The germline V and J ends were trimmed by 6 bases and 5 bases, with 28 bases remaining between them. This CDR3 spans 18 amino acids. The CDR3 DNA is TGTGCCAGCAGCCCTTACCCACTCAGGGGGGTGGGTCCGGAGACCCAGTACTTC. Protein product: CASSPYPLRGVGPETQYF.

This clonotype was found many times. Here the CDR3 reads CASTRRPRQAFSYEQYF. Here the CDR3 DNA reads TGTGCCAGCACAAGACGTCCCCGCCAGGCTTTCTCCTACGAGCAGTACTTC. V gene TRBV25-1 combines with J gene TRBJ2-7; no definite D call. The V end lost 7 bases, the J end lost 0 bases, and 22 bases lay between the germline ends. This CDR3 is 17 amino acids long. Germline assignment: CDR1 MGHDK and CDR2 SYGVNS.

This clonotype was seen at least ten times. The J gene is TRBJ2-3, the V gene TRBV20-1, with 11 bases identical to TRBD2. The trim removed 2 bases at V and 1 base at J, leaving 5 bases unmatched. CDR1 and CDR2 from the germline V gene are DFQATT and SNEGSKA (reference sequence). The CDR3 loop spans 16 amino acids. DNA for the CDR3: TGCAGTGCTAGACGGATACTAGCGGGAGGCACAGATACGCAGTATTTT. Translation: CSARRILAGGTDTQYF.

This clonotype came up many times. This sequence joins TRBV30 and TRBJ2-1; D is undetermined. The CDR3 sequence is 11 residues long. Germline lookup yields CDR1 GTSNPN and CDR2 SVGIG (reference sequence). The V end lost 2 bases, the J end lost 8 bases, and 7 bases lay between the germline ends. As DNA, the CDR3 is TGTGCCTGGAGTCCCCGGGATGAGCAGTTCTTC. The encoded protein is CAWSPRDEQFF.

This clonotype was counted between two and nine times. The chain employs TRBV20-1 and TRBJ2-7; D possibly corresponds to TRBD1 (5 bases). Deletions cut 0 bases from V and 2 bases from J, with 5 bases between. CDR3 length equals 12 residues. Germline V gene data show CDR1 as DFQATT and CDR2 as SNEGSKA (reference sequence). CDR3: CSARDRAYEQYF. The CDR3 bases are TGCAGTGCTAGAGACAGGGCCTACGAGCAGTACTTC.